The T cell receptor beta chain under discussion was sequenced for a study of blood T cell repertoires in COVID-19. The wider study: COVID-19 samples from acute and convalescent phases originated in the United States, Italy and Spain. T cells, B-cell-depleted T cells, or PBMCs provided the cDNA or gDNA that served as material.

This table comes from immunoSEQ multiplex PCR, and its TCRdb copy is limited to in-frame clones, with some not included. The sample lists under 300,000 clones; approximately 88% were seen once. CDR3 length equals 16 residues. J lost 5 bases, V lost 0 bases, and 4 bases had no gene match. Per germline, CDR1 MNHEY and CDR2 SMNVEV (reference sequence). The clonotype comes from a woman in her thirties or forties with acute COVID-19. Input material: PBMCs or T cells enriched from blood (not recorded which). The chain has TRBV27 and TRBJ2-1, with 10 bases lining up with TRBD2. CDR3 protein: CASSLSRLAGDNEQFF. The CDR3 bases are TGTGCCAGCAGTTTATCGAGGCTAGCGGGAGACAATGAGCAGTTCTTC.